Below are 10 T cell receptor beta chains sequenced from a single sample in a study of Ad26.COV2.S vaccination and SARS-CoV-2 variants. TCRdb's table, derived via immunoSEQ multiplex PCR, lists solely in-frame clones and lacks some. Among 85,000 to 95,000 clones listed, 82% were seen once. Here the sequenced sample was peripheral blood, taken after recovery from COVID-19. These receptors all stem from a human donor who had recovered from COVID-19.

The DNA for the CDR3 is TGTGCCAGCAATGTGGGGGGCTTTGATTCACCCCTCCACTTT. Its translation is CASNVGGFDSPLHF. The gene calls are TRBV9 and TRBJ1-6, with D tentatively TRBD1 (6 bases). The CDR3 extends over 14 amino acids. Germline CDR1 and CDR2: SGDLS and YYNGEE. Between the trimmed V and J ends, which lost 6 bases and 8 bases, there was a span of 15 bases.

V gene TRBV6-5 combines with J gene TRBJ1-1; D unresolved. Between the trimmed V and J ends, which lost 0 bases and 7 bases, there was a span of 12 bases. CDR1 and CDR2 (germline): MNHEY, SVGAGI. The CDR3 sequence is 14 residues long. The CDR3: CASSYSPGRNEAFF. CDR3 nucleotide sequence: TGTGCCAGCAGTTACTCGCCTGGACGGAATGAAGCTTTCTTT.

The chain has TRBV6-2 or TRBV6-3 and TRBJ2-3, with TRBD2 matching over 8 bases. Trimming at V came to 4 bases and at J to 7 bases, leaving 13 bases not matched to a gene. Germline CDR1 is MNHEY and CDR2 is SVGEGT. The CDR3 spans 16 residues. CDR3 sequence reads: CASSSPRAGAPNTQYF. DNA of the CDR3: TGTGCCAGCAGTTCCCCGAGAGCGGGGGCCCCAAATACGCAGTATTTT.

This clone was seen a single time. The chain has TRBV19 and TRBJ2-1, with 9 bases matching TRBD1. This CDR3 is built from 15 residues. The germline V gene has CDR1 LNHDA and CDR2 SQIVND (reference sequence). With V trimmed by 6 bases and J by 4 bases, 7 bases remained unmatched. The CDR3 bases are TGTGCCAGTAGAGCTGGGACAGGGAAGTACAATGAGCAGTTCTTC. Protein: CASRAGTGKYNEQFF.

The chain couples TRBV18 to TRBJ2-7, with D perhaps matching TRBD2 (6 bases). The V end was cut by 1 base, the J end by 6 bases, with 13 bases between. Germline CDR1 and CDR2: KGHSH and LQKENI. The CDR3 contains 14 residues. The CDR3 bases are TGTGCCAGCTCACCACAATTTGCGGGAACCGAGCAGTACTTC. Protein product: CASSPQFAGTEQYF.

This rearrangement joins TRBV2 to TRBJ1-1; D unclear. The germline CDR1 and CDR2 sequences are SNHLY and FYNNEI. V was trimmed by 7 bases and J by 3 bases, leaving 12 bases between them. The CDR3 loop spans 13 amino acids. Here the CDR3 reads CASTYRGHTEAFF. The CDR3 bases are TGTGCCAGCACCTATAGAGGCCACACTGAAGCTTTCTTT.

The chain links TRBV28 to TRBJ2-7; maybe TRBD1 (5 bases). The CDR3 length is 16 residues. Trimming left V 7 bases short and J 0 bases short, with 19 bases between. Germline CDR1 MDHEN, CDR2 SYDVKM. The CDR3 DNA is TGTGCCAGCACCGACCCTCAGAGAAGGGGCTCCTACGAGCAGTACTTC. Translating it yields CASTDPQRRGSYEQYF.

V gene TRBV6-5 combines with J gene TRBJ2-1; 10 nucleotides align to TRBD2. The V and J ends lost 4 bases and 0 bases, in that order; junction bases with no gene match: 0. This CDR3 is built from 15 residues. Looked up from germline, CDR1 is MNHEY and CDR2 is SVGAGI. The CDR3 sequence: CASSSSGSSYNEQFF. The CDR3 nucleotides read TGTGCCAGCAGTTCTAGCGGGAGCTCCTACAATGAGCAGTTCTTC.

V is TRBV5-1 and J is TRBJ2-7; TRBD1 matches 9 bases. CDR3 size: 14 residues. The germline gives CDR1 SGHRS, CDR2 YFSETQ. After removal of 3 bases from V and 4 bases from J, the junction contained 5 bases not matched to a gene. The CDR3 loop is CASSSTGQGYEQYF. As DNA, the CDR3 is TGCGCCAGCAGCTCAACGGGACAGGGATACGAGCAGTACTTC. Full variable domain (remainder filled in from reference TRBV5-1 and TRBJ2-7): KAGVTQTPRYLIKTRGQQVTLSCSPISGHRSVSWYQQTPGQGLQFLFEYFSETQRNKGNFPGRFSGRQFSNSRSEMNVSTLELGDSALYLCASSSTGQGYEQYFGPGTRLTVT.

This clone has a single count. The CDR3 DNA sequence: TGTGCCAGCAGCTTCGGGACCTCGGCCTACAATGAGCAGTTCTTC. Translation gives CASSFGTSAYNEQFF. The chain couples TRBV7-3 to TRBJ2-1; D tentatively reads TRBD1 or TRBD2 (5 bases each). CDR1 is SGHTA, CDR2 FQGTGA, per germline. With 3 bases removed from V and 2 bases from J, the gap between germline ends came to 11 bases. The CDR3 contains 15 residues.